Below are 11 T cell receptor beta chains sequenced from a single sample in a study of blood T cells in healthy people across ages. For the second PCR, which ran for about 6 to 11 cycles, a sample-barcoded 5' primer and a J-beta primer mix were used. MiXCR was run by TCRdb on the 5' RACE reads, yielding one entry per CDR3 protein. The sample holds around 1,800,000 distinct CDR3 sequences; around 42% are singletons and the top ten take more than 20%. What was sequenced was blood. The receptors come from a human donor in good health.

J is TRBJ1-2 and V is TRBV7-6, with 8 bases lining up with TRBD1. Germline lookup yields CDR1 SGHVS and CDR2 FNYEAQ. V gave up 1 base and J gave up 4 bases; unmatched junction bases: 5. CDR3 length equals 15 residues. CDR3 sequence reads: CASSLGQGLAYGYTF. Written as DNA, the CDR3 is TGTGCCAGCAGCTTAGGACAGGGGCTGGCCTATGGCTACACCTTC. Based on the CDR3 plus reference TRBV7-6 and TRBJ1-2, the full variable domain is GAGVSQSPRYKVTKRGQDVALRCDPISGHVSLYWYRQALGQGPEFLTYFNYEAQQDKSGLPNDRFSAERPEGSISTLTIQRTEQRDSAMYRCASSLGQGLAYGYTFGSGTRLTVV.

This clonotype was counted between two and nine times. The genes are TRBV14 and TRBJ1-2; 7 positions agree with TRBD1. The trim removed 6 bases at V and 1 base at J, leaving 5 bases unmatched. The CDR3 length is 14 residues. From germline, CDR1 is SGHDN and CDR2 FVKESK. CDR3 sequence (DNA): TGTGCCAGCAGTTCAAACAGGGGTAACTATGGCTACACCTTC. Protein product: CASSSNRGNYGYTF.

This chain connects TRBV20-1 to TRBJ1-4; no reliable D call. V was cut by 3 bases and J by 4 bases, with 9 bases left in between. CDR3 size: 13 residues. Per germline, CDR1 DFQATT and CDR2 SNEGSKA (reference sequence). DNA for the CDR3: TGCAGTGCTAGGGCGGTCCTTAATGAAAAACTGTTTTTT. Protein: CSARAVLNEKLFF.

In its sample, this clonotype was seen a few times. The chain employs TRBV29-1 and TRBJ2-4, with 9 bases fitting TRBD1. TRBJ2-7 explains the end of the DNA better; the J call may be wrong. The length of the CDR3 is 15 residues. Per the germline V gene, CDR1 is SQVTM and CDR2 is ANQGSEA. CDR3 nucleotides: TGCAGCGTTGAAGTCGAGGGACAGGGTTCCTACGAGCAGTACTTC. It translates to CSVEVEGQGSYEQYF.

This clonotype occurred a few times. The chain joins TRBV18 to TRBJ2-1, with 7 nucleotides matching TRBD2. Germline V gene data show CDR1 as KGHSH and CDR2 as LQKENI. The CDR3 covers 12 residues. J lost 10 bases, V lost 4 bases, and 4 bases had no gene match. The CDR3 loop is CASSLQRGEQFF. In DNA form, the CDR3 reads TGTGCCAGCTCACTACAGCGGGGAGAGCAGTTCTTC. The full variable domain, completed using reference TRBV18 and TRBJ2-1, is NAGVMQNPRHLVRRRGQEARLRCSPMKGHSHVYWYRQLPEEGLKFMVYLQKENIIDESGMPKERFSAEFPKEGPSILRIQQVVRGDSAAYFCASSLQRGEQFFGPGTRLTVL.

The genes are TRBV6-2 or TRBV6-3 and TRBJ2-1; 7 bases agree with TRBD1. Germline V gene lookup returns CDR1 MNHEY and CDR2 SVGEGT. CDR3 length: 15 amino acids. J was trimmed by 8 bases and V by 4 bases; bases with no gene match: 11. DNA for the CDR3: TGTGCCAGCAGTTCGCCCCGGGGAACAGGGGATGAGCAGTTCTTC. Residues: CASSSPRGTGDEQFF.

CDR3 coding DNA: TGTGCCAGCAGCCCATATGGGACGGAAAACTACGAGCAGTACTTC. Translated: CASSPYGTENYEQYF. The chain employs TRBV5-5 and TRBJ2-4; D assignment may be TRBD1 or TRBD2 (5 bases each). TRBJ2-7 explains the end of the DNA better; the J call may be wrong. The CDR3 is 15 amino acids. Germline V gene lookup returns CDR1 SGHKS and CDR2 YYEKEE (reference sequence).

This clonotype occurred many times. The chain's CDR3 is CASSPQGTDTQYF. The CDR3 DNA reads TGTGCCAGCAGCCCACAAGGTACAGATACGCAGTATTTT. This rearrangement joins TRBV9 to TRBJ2-3, with unresolved D. Trimming removed 4 bases from V and 3 bases from J, with 9 bases in between. Germline CDR1 SGDLS, CDR2 YYNGEE. The CDR3 extends over 13 amino acids.

Details on this clonotype: A read error may explain this, as a much larger clone is one base away. The chain combines TRBV7-6 with TRBJ2-7, with TRBD2 matching 10 bases. Germline CDR1 is SGHVS and CDR2 is FNYEAQ. The CDR3 consists of 15 residues. Trimming took 2 bases from V and 7 from J; bases not matched to a gene: 8. In DNA, the CDR3 is TGTGCCAGCAGCTTAACAAGGGCTAGCGGGGGTGAGCAGTACTTC. Protein product: CASSLTRASGGEQYF.

The V and J genes are TRBV20-1 and TRBJ2-3; D is uncertain. Germline values: CDR1 DFQATT, CDR2 SNEGSKA (reference sequence). This CDR3 region has 17 residues. V gave up 2 bases and J gave up 4 bases, with 22 bases separating them. In DNA form, the CDR3 reads TGCAGTGCTAGACCCGCCCTCGGGTTTGGTTTAGCAGATACGCAGTATTTT. Protein sequence: CSARPALGFGLADTQYF.

This chain connects TRBV7-3 to TRBJ2-3; no definite D call. Trimming cost V 3 bases and J 4 bases, with 14 bases left between them. This CDR3 is built from 15 residues. In germline, CDR1 is SGHTA, CDR2 FQGTGA. CDR3 in amino acids: CASSFKAAPPDTQYF. The CDR3 DNA is TGTGCCAGCAGCTTCAAGGCCGCCCCCCCAGATACGCAGTATTTT.